The 11 T cell receptor beta chains listed next were all sequenced from one sample in a study of control samples from healthy donors and cancer patients. Generated by immunoSEQ multiplex PCR, the TCRdb table keeps only in-frame clones and is missing some. The table lists over 60,000 clones, 85% of them singletons. Material for sequencing was blood. Receptors originate from a man aged 35 to 55 in good health.

The chain uses TRBV28 and TRBJ2-7, with D possibly being TRBD1 (6 bases). Germline V gene sequence: CDR1 MDHEN, CDR2 SYDVKM. Trimming left V 8 bases short and J 7 bases short, with 18 bases between. The CDR3 contains 13 residues. CDR3 bases: TGTGCCAGCCTTAACAGGGACCTTTTGGAGCAGTACTTC. This sequence encodes CASLNRDLLEQYF.

This chain links TRBV6-6 with TRBJ1-2, with D perhaps TRBD1 (5 bases). This CDR3 has 14 amino acids. The V end lost 1 base, the J end lost 4 bases, and 10 bases lay between the germline ends. Germline CDR1 reads MNHNY; CDR2 reads SVGAGI (reference sequence). The CDR3 DNA reads as TGTGCCAGCAGTTACTTTCGGGGGACCTATGGCTACACCTTC. As protein: CASSYFRGTYGYTF.

The CDR3 bases are TGCGCCAGCAGTGAAGCCTCGAACACTGAAGCTTTCTTT. It codes for CASSEASNTEAFF. The chain links TRBV10-2 to TRBJ1-1; D call uncertain. The CDR3 runs 13 residues. V was cut by 3 bases and J by 1 base, with 6 bases left in between. From germline, CDR1 is WSHSY and CDR2 SAAADI.

The chain recombines TRBV14 with TRBJ2-1; D is unresolved. Trimming left V 5 bases short and J 8 bases short, with 10 bases between. The germline V gene has CDR1 SGHDN and CDR2 FVKESK. This CDR3 region has 12 residues. CDR3 amino acids: CASSRRVYEQFF. CDR3 sequence (DNA): TGTGCCAGCAGCAGAAGGGTCTATGAGCAGTTCTTC.

J is TRBJ2-1 and V is TRBV6-4; D gene uncertain. CDR1 is MRHNA, CDR2 SNTAGT, per germline. The germline V and J ends were trimmed by 4 bases and 5 bases, with 15 bases remaining between them. There are 15 residues in the CDR3. The CDR3 bases are TGTGCCAGCAGTGTAAGGTACGGCCTGAACAATGAGCAGTTCTTC. Amino acids: CASSVRYGLNNEQFF.

The chain employs TRBV5-5 and TRBJ2-1, with 10 bases matching TRBD2. This CDR3 has 19 amino acids. V lost 4 bases to trimming and J lost 0 bases; unmatched junction nucleotides: 13. In germline, CDR1 is SGHKS, CDR2 YYEKEE (reference sequence). The CDR3 protein is CASSPPPGLAVSSYNEQFF. CDR3 sequence (DNA): TGTGCCAGCAGCCCACCACCCGGACTAGCGGTTAGCTCCTACAATGAGCAGTTCTTC.

The chain employs TRBV7-8 and TRBJ1-1; D perhaps matches TRBD1 (6 bases). CDR1 and CDR2 from the germline V gene are SGHVS and FQNEAQ. Between the trimmed V and J ends, which lost 3 bases and 3 bases, there was a span of 14 bases. This CDR3 comprises 15 residues. The CDR3 DNA reads TGTGCCAGCAGCTTGGGGGCATTGGGCGACACTGAAGCTTTCTTT. Its protein is CASSLGALGDTEAFF.

The chain couples TRBV7-3 to TRBJ2-2, with 8 bases identical to TRBD1. This CDR3 contains 15 residues. Trimming removed 3 bases from V and 1 base from J; junction bases left unmatched: 1. In germline, CDR1 is SGHTA, CDR2 FQGTGA. The CDR3, as DNA: TGTGCCAGCAGCTTCGGACAGGGGAACACCGGGGAGCTGTTTTTT. This sequence encodes CASSFGQGNTGELFF.

This chain connects TRBV30 to TRBJ2-7; possible D gene TRBD2, 6 bases. The CDR3 extends over 14 amino acids. Germline V CDR1 and CDR2: GTSNPN, SVGIG (reference sequence). V lost 0 bases to trimming and J lost 5 bases, with 14 bases between them. CDR3 in DNA: TGTGCCTGGAGTGTAGGGACTGGGATTGACGAGCAGTACTTC. Translated: CAWSVGTGIDEQYF.

The V call is TRBV7-8, the J call TRBJ2-3; D may be TRBD2 (6 bases). This CDR3 contains 16 residues. Germline lookup yields CDR1 SGHVS and CDR2 FQNEAQ. Trimming stripped 3 bases from V and 0 bases from J, with 13 bases between. CDR3 in DNA: TGTGCCAGCAGCTTCGCCGGGACTGCTAGCACAGATACGCAGTATTTT. Translating gives CASSFAGTASTDTQYF.

The CDR3 DNA reads TGCAGCGTTGATATTCGGGGCCAAGATGGGGCAAGCGGTTACAATGAGCAGTTCTTC. This gives the protein CSVDIRGQDGASGYNEQFF. The genes are TRBV29-1 and TRBJ2-1, with D possibly being TRBD1 or TRBD2 (5 bases each). V lost 3 bases to trimming and J lost 4 bases, with 28 bases between them. This CDR3 has 19 amino acids. Germline-derived CDR1 and CDR2 are SQVTM and ANQGSEA.